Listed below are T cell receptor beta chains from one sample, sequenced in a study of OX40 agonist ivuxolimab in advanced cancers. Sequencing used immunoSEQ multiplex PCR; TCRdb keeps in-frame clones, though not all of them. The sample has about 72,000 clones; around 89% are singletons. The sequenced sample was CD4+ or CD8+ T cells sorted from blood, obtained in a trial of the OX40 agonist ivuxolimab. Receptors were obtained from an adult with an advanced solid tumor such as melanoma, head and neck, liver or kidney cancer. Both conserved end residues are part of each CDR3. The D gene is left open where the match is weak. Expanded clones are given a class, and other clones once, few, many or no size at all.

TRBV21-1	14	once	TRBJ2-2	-	TGTGCCAGCAGTCCCCAGGGGTTTACCGGGGAGCTGTTTTTT	CASSPQGFTGELFF
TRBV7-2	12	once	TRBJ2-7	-	TGTGCCAGCAGCTCACAGGGTACCGAGCAGTACTTC	CASSSQGTEQYF
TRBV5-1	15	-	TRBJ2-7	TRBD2	TGCGCCAGCAGGGTACTAGCGGGAGGTTTCTACGAGCAGTACTTC	CASRVLAGGFYEQYF
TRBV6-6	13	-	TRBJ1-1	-	TGTGCCAGCAGTTACTCGTATGACACTGAAGCTTTCTTT	CASSYSYDTEAFF
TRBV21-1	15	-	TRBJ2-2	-	TGTGCCAGCCCCCCGGGACAGGGGGCGATCGGGGAGCTGTTTTTT	CASPPGQGAIGELFF
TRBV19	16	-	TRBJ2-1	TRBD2	TGTGCCAGTAGTATCGGAGGGCTAGCGGGGAGCGATGAGCAGTTCTTC	CASSIGGLAGSDEQFF
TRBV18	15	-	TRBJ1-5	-	TGTGCCAGCTCACCACTTTCAGGGACAAATCAGCCCCAGCATTTT	CASSPLSGTNQPQHF
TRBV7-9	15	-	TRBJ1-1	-	TGTGCCAGCAGCTCCGAAAGTGGGGGGGAGACTGAAGCTTTCTTT	CASSSESGGETEAFF
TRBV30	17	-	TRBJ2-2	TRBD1	TGTGCCTGGAGTGGGGACGGGGACAGGCCGGGCACCGGGGAGCTGTTTTTT	CAWSGDGDRPGTGELFF
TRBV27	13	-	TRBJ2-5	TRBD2	TGTGCCAGCGGTATTGAGCGGGGAGAGACCCAGTACTTC	CASGIERGETQYF
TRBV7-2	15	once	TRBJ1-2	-	TGTGCCAGCAGCCCCCGCCCGGGGGCGTTCTATGGCTACACCTTC	CASSPRPGAFYGYTF
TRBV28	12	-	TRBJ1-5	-	TGTGCCAGCAGTCCCGTCAATCAGCCCCAGCATTTT	CASSPVNQPQHF
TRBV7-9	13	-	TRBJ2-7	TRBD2	TGTGCCAGCAGCTTAGCGGGAGGGTGGGAGCAGTACTTC	CASSLAGGWEQYF
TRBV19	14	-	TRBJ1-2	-	TGTGCCAGTACCCTACAGGGCCCTAACTATGGCTACACCTTC	CASTLQGPNYGYTF
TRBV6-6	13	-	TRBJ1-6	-	TGTGCCAGCAGTGATACAGAGCCCACCCCCCTCCACTTT	CASSDTEPTPLHF
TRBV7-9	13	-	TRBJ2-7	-	TGTGCCAGCAGCTTAGCAGGGACCTACGAGCAGTACTTC	CASSLAGTYEQYF
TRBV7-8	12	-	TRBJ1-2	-	TGTGCCAGCAGCTTAGGGGGGGGCGGCTACACCTTC	CASSLGGGGYTF
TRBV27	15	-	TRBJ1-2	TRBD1	TGTGCCAGCAGTTTTTCGCGGACAGGGGCCTATGGCTACACCTTC	CASSFSRTGAYGYTF
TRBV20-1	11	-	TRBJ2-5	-	TGCAGTGCTACCTCTCGTGAGACCCAGTACTTC	CSATSRETQYF
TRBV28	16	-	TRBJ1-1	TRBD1	TGTGCCAGCAGTTCGGCGGGGACAGCCGGGGGATCTGAAGCTTTCTTT	CASSSAGTAGGSEAFF
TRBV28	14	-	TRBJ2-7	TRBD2	TGTGCCAGCGGCCGGACTAGCGGTGCCTACGAGCAGTACTTC	CASGRTSGAYEQYF
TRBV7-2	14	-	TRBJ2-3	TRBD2	TGTGCCAGCTTTCGCCGCGGGGGGGCAGATACGCAGTATTTT	CASFRRGGADTQYF
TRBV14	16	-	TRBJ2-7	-	TGTGCCAGCAGCCATGGGGTGGACGAGAATACCTACGAGCAGTACTTC	CASSHGVDENTYEQYF
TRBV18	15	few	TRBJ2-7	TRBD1	TGTGCCAGCTCACCCCCAGGGACAGGTAATTACGAGCAGTACTTC	CASSPPGTGNYEQYF
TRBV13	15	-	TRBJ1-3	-	TGTGCCAGCAGCTTATCCTCAGGAACGGGAAACACCATATATTTT	CASSLSSGTGNTIYF
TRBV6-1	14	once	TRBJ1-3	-	TGTGCCAGCAGTGACACAGGGTTTGGAAACACCATATATTTT	CASSDTGFGNTIYF
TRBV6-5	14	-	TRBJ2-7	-	TGTGCCAGCAGTGTATCGGGACGGAACTACGAGCAGTACTTC	CASSVSGRNYEQYF
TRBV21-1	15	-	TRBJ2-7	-	TGTGCCAGCAGCACCAAGACAGGACCTACCTACGAGCAGTACTTC	CASSTKTGPTYEQYF
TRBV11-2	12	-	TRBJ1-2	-	TGTGCCAGCAGCGCGGGGGCGGATGGCTACACCTTC	CASSAGADGYTF
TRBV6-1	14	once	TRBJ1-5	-	TGTGCCAGCAGCCCCGGGGGGATCAATCAGCCCCAGCATTTT	CASSPGGINQPQHF
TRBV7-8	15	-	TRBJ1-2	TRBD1	TGTGCCAGCAGCGAGGCCGGGACAGCGGTAAAGGGCTACACCTTC	CASSEAGTAVKGYTF
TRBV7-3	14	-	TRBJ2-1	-	TGTGCCAGCAGCCGAGCCGTAGATGACAATGAGCAGTTCTTC	CASSRAVDDNEQFF
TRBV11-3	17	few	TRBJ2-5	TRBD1	TGTGCCAGCAGCTTTTTTTTCGGACAGGGGGGGCAAGAGACCCAGTACTTC	CASSFFFGQGGQETQYF
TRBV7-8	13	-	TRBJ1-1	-	TGTGCCAGCAGCTTATCCGGGGGTACTGAAGCTTTCTTT	CASSLSGGTEAFF
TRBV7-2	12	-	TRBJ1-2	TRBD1	TGTGCCAGCAGCTCTGACAGGGCTGGCTACACCTTC	CASSSDRAGYTF
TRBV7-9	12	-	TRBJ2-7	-	TGTGCCAGCAGCTTAGTATCCCACGAGCAGTACTTC	CASSLVSHEQYF
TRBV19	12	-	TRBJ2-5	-	TGTGCCAGTAGTATGAGGCGCGAGACCCAGTACTTC	CASSMRRETQYF
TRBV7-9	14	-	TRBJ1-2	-	TGTGCCAGCAGCTTCGAAATAGGAGGGGATGGCTACACCTTC	CASSFEIGGDGYTF
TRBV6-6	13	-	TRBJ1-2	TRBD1	TGTGCCAGCAGAGCCGGGACAGGGTATGGCTACACCTTC	CASRAGTGYGYTF
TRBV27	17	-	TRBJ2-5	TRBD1	TGTGCCAGCAGTAATCAACCGCGGACAGGGGGCTGGAAGACCCAGTACTTC	CASSNQPRTGGWKTQYF
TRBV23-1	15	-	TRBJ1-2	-	TGCGCCAGCCATCAATGGCGTCTCTGCGGCTATGGCTACACCTTC	CASHQWRLCGYGYTF
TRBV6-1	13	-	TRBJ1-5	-	TGTGCCAGCAGCTACCTGGAAAGTCAGCCCCAGCATTTT	CASSYLESQPQHF
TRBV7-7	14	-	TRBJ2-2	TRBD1	TGTGCTAGCAGCTTCGACAGGGCGAGCGGGGAGCTGTTTTTT	CASSFDRASGELFF
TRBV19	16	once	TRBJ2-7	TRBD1	TGTGCCAGTAGTATAGCGTCGGGACAGAGCTCCTACGAGCAGTACTTC	CASSIASGQSSYEQYF
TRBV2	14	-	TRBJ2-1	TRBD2	TGTGCCACCACTGGGACTAGCGGGAGTTCTGAGCAGTTCTTC	CATTGTSGSSEQFF
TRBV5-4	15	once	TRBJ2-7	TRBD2	TGTGCCAGCAGCTTCGGGACTAGCGCCTCCTACGAGCAGTACTTC	CASSFGTSASYEQYF
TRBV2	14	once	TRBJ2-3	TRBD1	TGTGCCAGCAGCACCAGGGGGAGAACAGATACGCAGTATTTT	CASSTRGRTDTQYF
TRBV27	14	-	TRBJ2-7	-	TGTGCCAGCAGTTCCAACAGGGCAGGGGACGAGCAGTACTTC	CASSSNRAGDEQYF
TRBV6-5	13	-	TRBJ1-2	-	TGTGCCAGCAGTTATAATAGGGGTAGCGGCTACACCTTC	CASSYNRGSGYTF
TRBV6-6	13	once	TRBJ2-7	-	TGTGCCAGCAGTTCCGGACAGACCTACGAGCAGTACTTC	CASSSGQTYEQYF
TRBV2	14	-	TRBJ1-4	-	TGTGCCAGCAGCAAGTGGGGACAAAATGAAAAACTGTTTTTT	CASSKWGQNEKLFF
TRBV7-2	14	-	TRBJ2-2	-	TGTGCCAGCAGCTTATTGCCTAGCCCCGGGGAGCTGTTTTTT	CASSLLPSPGELFF
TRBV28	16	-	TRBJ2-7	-	TGTGCCAGCAGCCAACAGGGGGGGGCACCCTCCTACGAGCAGTACTTC	CASSQQGGAPSYEQYF
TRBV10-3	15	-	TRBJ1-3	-	TGTGCCATCAGTGAGTCGTCAGGGCGAACAAACACCATATATTTT	CAISESSGRTNTIYF
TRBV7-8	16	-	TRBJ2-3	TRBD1	TGTGCCAGCAGCCCCGATCCGGGACAGACCACAGATACGCAGTATTTT	CASSPDPGQTTDTQYF
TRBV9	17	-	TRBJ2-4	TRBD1	TGTGCCAGCAGCGTAGCGCCCTCGGGACAGGACCAAACCATTCAGTACTTC	CASSVAPSGQDQTIQYF
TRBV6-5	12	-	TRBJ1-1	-	TGTGCCAGCAGTTACACGGGGGGTGAAGCTTTCTTT	CASSYTGGEAFF
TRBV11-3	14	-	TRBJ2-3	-	TGTGCCAGCAGCTTAGGTACTACCTTAGATACGCAGTATTTT	CASSLGTTLDTQYF
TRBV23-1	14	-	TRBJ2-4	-	TGCGCCAGCAGTCAATCGAGCGAAAAAAACATTCAGTACTTC	CASSQSSEKNIQYF